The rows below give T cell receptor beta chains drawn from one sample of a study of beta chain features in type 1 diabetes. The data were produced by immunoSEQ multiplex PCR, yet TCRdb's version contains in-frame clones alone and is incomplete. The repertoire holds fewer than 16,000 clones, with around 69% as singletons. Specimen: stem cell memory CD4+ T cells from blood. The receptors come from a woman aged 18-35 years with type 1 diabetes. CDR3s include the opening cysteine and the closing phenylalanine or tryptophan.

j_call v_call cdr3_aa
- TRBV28 CASSPWEGTYEQYF
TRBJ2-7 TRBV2 CASSGTGKASYEQYF
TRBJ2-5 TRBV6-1 CASSKGGLAGETQYF
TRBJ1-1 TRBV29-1 CSVVEWTANTEAFF
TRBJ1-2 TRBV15 CATSRAGGYGYTF
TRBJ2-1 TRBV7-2 CASRPTGGKNNEQFF
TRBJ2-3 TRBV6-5 CASSSPTSGSPDTQYF
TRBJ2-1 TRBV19 CASRLAGLVYNEQFF
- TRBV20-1 CSASLAYEQYF
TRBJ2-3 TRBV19 CASSSTLGADTQYF
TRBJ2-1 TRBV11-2 CASRPVAGINNEQFF
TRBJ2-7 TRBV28 CASSRTSGIYEQYF
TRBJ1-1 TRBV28 CASSPPLGRGGPEAFF
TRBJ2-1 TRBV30 CAWSGWTSGSNEQFF
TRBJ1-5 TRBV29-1 CSVAQGNQPQHF
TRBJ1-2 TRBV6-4 CASSNRGRIVWDYGYTF
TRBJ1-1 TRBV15 CATSRHTNTEAFF
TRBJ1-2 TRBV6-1 CASSIRDSNYGYTF
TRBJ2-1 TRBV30 CAWSKATTNEQFF
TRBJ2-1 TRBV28 CASSLSQNEQFF
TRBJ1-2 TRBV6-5 CASSYSEAYGYTF
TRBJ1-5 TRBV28 CASSLPSTAQPQHF
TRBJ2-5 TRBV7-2 CASKASGQETQYF
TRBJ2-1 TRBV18 CASSPGGSYNEQFF
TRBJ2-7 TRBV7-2 CASSPQTGAIIYEQYF
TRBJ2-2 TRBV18 CASSERATNTGELFF
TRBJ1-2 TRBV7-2 CASSPGGRTTLNYGYTF
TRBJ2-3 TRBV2 CASSPFGGSSTDTQYF
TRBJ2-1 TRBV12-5 CASGLLPRGGSYNEQFF
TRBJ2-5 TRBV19 CASSIGWGLATQETQYF
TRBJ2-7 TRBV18 CASSPVSSYEQYF
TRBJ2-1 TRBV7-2 CASSSIGTSGRNEQFF
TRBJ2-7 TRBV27 CASRTPTGPLHYEQYF
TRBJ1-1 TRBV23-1 CASSQFTGGTEAFF
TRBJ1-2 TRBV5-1 CASSFRQTSNYGYTF
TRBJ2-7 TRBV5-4 CASSLDTGGAYEQYF
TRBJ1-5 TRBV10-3 CAISESRGGRDQPQHF
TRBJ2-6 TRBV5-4 CASSLRTGVSGANVLTF
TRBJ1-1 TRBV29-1 CSVFDRGGTEAFF
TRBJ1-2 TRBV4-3 CASSQGGLGGAYGYTF
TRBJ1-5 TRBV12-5 CASGFETHKANQPQHF
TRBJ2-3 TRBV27 CASSLILLGTQYF
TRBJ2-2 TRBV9 CASSVSLAGSRNTGELFF
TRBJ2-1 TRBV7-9 CASSPGLAGTLSSYNEQFF
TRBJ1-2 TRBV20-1 CSARDSSGYTF
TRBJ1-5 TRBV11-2 CASSPGSDQPQHF